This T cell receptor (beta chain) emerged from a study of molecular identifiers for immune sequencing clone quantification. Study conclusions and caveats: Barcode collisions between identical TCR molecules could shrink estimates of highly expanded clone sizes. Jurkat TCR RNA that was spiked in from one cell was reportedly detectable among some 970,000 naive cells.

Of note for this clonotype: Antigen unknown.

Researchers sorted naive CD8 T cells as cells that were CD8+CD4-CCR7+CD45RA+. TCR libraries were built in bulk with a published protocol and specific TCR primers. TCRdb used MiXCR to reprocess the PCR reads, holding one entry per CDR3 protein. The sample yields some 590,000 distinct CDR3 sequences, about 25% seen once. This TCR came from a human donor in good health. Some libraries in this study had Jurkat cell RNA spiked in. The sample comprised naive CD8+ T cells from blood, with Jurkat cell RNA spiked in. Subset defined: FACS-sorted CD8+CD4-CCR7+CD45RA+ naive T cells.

In nucleotides, the CDR3 is TGTGCCAGCAGTTTATTAAGCCCAACGAACACCGGGGAGCTGTTTTTT. This translates into CASSLLSPTNTGELFF. This sequence joins TRBV27 and TRBJ2-2; D remains unclear. This CDR3 has 16 amino acids. The V end lost 1 base, the J end lost 0 bases, and 9 bases lay between the germline ends. CDR1 is MNHEY and CDR2 is SMNVEV in the germline V gene (reference sequence).